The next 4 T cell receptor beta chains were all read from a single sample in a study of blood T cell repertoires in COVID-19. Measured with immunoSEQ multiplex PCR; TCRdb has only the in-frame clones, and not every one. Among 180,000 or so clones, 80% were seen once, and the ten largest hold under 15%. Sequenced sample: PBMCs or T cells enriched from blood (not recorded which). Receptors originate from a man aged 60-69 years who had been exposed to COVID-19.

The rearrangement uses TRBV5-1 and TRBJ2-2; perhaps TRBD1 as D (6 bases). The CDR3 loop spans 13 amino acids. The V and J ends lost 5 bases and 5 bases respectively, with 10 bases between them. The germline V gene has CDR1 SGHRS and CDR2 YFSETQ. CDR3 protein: CASRVQGTGELFF. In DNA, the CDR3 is TGCGCCAGCAGGGTCCAGGGGACCGGGGAGCTGTTTTTT.

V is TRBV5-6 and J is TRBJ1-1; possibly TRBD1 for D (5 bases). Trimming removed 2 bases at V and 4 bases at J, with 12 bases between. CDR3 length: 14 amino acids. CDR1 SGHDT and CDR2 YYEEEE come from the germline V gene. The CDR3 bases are TGTGCCAGCAGCTTAGGAAGGGGAGGCACTGAAGCTTTCTTT. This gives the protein CASSLGRGGTEAFF.

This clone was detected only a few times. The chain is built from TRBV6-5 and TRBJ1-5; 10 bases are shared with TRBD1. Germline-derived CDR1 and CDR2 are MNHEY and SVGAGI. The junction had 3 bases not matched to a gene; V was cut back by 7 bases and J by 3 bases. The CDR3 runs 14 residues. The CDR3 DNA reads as TGTGCCAGCAACGACAGGGGGCTCAATCAGCCCCAGCATTTT. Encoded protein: CASNDRGLNQPQHF.

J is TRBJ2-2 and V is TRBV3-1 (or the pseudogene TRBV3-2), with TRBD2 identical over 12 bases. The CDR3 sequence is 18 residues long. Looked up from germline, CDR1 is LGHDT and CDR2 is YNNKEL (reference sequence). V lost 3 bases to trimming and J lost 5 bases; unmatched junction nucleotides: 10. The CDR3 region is CASSQPSSSGRDTGELFF. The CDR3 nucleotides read TGTGCCAGCAGCCAGCCCTCATCTAGCGGGAGGGATACCGGGGAGCTGTTTTTT.